The sample holds a few counts of the clone carrying this T cell receptor (beta chain). Its target is not known. The data stem from a study of T cells after yellow fever vaccination. Study results and limitations: Researchers report a weaker secondary response that nonetheless peaked faster, day 5 versus 15.

Each CDR3 protein gets one entry after TCRdb re-called the 5' RACE reads with MiXCR. The sample lists 130,000 or so distinct CDR3 sequences, over 12% occurring once. The germline gives CDR1 SNHLY, CDR2 FYNNEI. The V end was cut by 4 bases, the J end by 5 bases, with 18 bases between. This CDR3 spans 15 amino acids. The sequence derives from a man aged 18 to 29 who received the YFV17D yellow fever vaccine. The gene calls are TRBV2 and TRBJ2-7, with a weak D call TRBD1 (6 bases). The source was CD8+ T cells sorted from PBMCs, collected 5 days after the yellow fever booster vaccination. This CDR3 reads CASSAYGTISDEQYV. In nucleotides, the CDR3 is TGTGCCAGCAGTGCGTACGGGACAATTAGCGACGAGCAGTACGTC.